Listed here are 31 T cell receptor beta chains from one sample, sequenced in a study of T cells in localized non-small cell lung cancer. Clones were sequenced by immunoSEQ multiplex PCR, and TCRdb holds only the in-frame ones, with some missing. Counted here are around 69,000 clones, roughly nine tenths occurring once; the ten biggest clones make up around 1.8%. This material consisted of peripheral blood, taken before any cancer treatment. The source is a woman aged 35 to 69 with stage I lung adenocarcinoma.

The V gene is TRBV28, the J gene TRBJ2-7, with a possible D match to TRBD1 (5 bases). The V gene's germline CDR1 is MDHEN and CDR2 SYDVKM. V lost 5 bases and J 2 bases, leaving 19 bases between the germline ends. This CDR3 region has 16 residues. The DNA of the CDR3 is TGTGCCAGCAGTCCTGGACAAGGACGATCTACCTACGAGCAGTACTTC. As protein: CASSPGQGRSTYEQYF.

This chain uses TRBV27 with TRBJ1-5; D possibly corresponds to TRBD1 (5 bases). CDR1 is MNHEY, CDR2 SMNVEV, per germline (reference sequence). There are 15 residues in the CDR3. V dropped 10 bases and J dropped 4 bases, with 20 bases sitting between them. Written as DNA, the CDR3 is TGTGCCACGAAACCGACAGCAAATTATAATCAGCCCCAGCATTTT. Protein: CATKPTANYNQPQHF.

V usage is TRBV7-9 and J usage is TRBJ2-3; 9 bases agree with TRBD2. V lost 6 bases and J lost 4; bases outside the gene matches: 5. The germline V gene encodes CDR1 SEHNR and CDR2 FQNEAQ (reference sequence). The CDR3 has 14 residues. The CDR3 DNA follows: TGTGCCAGCAGGAGCGGGGGGCCCCCAGATACGCAGTATTTT. This encodes CASRSGGPPDTQYF.

The V and J genes are TRBV6-6 and TRBJ2-2, with 11 bases aligning to TRBD1. This CDR3 contains 15 residues. V gave up 6 bases and J gave up 7 bases; unmatched junction bases: 7. CDR1 is MNHNY, CDR2 SVGAGI, per germline (reference sequence). CDR3 sequence: CASSHGQGADGELFF. The CDR3 bases are TGTGCCAGCAGCCATGGACAGGGGGCCGACGGGGAGCTGTTTTTT.

V gene TRBV5-4 combines with J gene TRBJ1-2, with 8 bases that match TRBD1. Germline CDR1 reads SGHNT; CDR2 reads YYREEE (reference sequence). The CDR3 has 16 amino acids. Trimming took 0 bases from V and 8 from J; bases not matched to a gene: 12. The CDR3 DNA reads as TGTGCCAGCAGCTTGGCCCGGACAGGGATCTTAGGCGGCTACACCTTC. Its translation: CASSLARTGILGGYTF.

The chain combines TRBV7-9 with TRBJ2-3; 9 bases map to TRBD2. Germline CDR1 SEHNR, CDR2 FQNEAQ (reference sequence). The CDR3 runs to 16 residues. The V gene end was trimmed by 6 bases and the J gene end by 2 bases; junction bases not matched to a gene: 9. CDR3 nucleotides: TGTGCCAGCAGTTTTCATAGCGGGGGTGCCACAGATACGCAGTATTTT. Amino acids: CASSFHSGGATDTQYF. The full variable domain, in which reference TRBV7-9 and TRBJ2-3 provide the parts outside the CDR3, is DTGVSQNPRHKITKRGQNVTFRCDPISEHNRLYWYRQTLGQGPEFLTYFQNEAQLEKSRLLSDRFSAERPKGSFSTLEIQRTEQGDSAMYLCASSFHSGGATDTQYFGPGTRLTVL.

The sample holds a few counts of this clone. For the CDR3, the DNA is TGCAGCGTTGAAGATCGTGGACATGCGAACTATGGCTACACCTTC. This translates into CSVEDRGHANYGYTF. The rearrangement uses TRBV29-1 and TRBJ1-2, with D possibly matching TRBD1 (5 bases). Trimming shortened V by 0 bases and J by 2 bases, and 13 bases separated the two germline ends. Germline loops: CDR1 SQVTM, CDR2 ANQGSEA. CDR3 length: 15 amino acids.

This clone appeared a single time. The chain combines TRBV6-6 with TRBJ2-2; 12 bases are shared with TRBD2. CDR3 size: 14 residues. The V gene's germline CDR1 is MNHNY and CDR2 SVGAGI (reference sequence). V lost 8 bases, J lost 5 bases, and 3 bases stayed unmatched. The CDR3 loop reads CASRTSGRTGELFF. CDR3 coding DNA: TGTGCCAGCCGTACTAGCGGGAGGACCGGGGAGCTGTTTTTT.

This chain joins TRBV19 and TRBJ2-2; D perhaps matches TRBD1 (8 bases). The CDR3 spans 15 residues. Trimming pared 5 bases from V and 3 bases from J, leaving 13 bases between. CDR1 LNHDA and CDR2 SQIVND come from the germline V gene (reference sequence). The CDR3 coding sequence is TGTGCCAGTAGTGACAGGGGAGGGTACACCGGGGAGCTGTTTTTT. Its protein is CASSDRGGYTGELFF.

This chain links TRBV9 with TRBJ2-7; 8 bases map to TRBD2. V dropped 0 bases and J dropped 4; count of bases not matched to a gene: 6. CDR3 length: 15 amino acids. In germline, CDR1 is SGDLS, CDR2 YYNGEE. The CDR3 region is CASSVDPAGVYEQYF. For the CDR3, the DNA is TGTGCCAGCAGCGTAGATCCAGCGGGGGTATACGAGCAGTACTTC.

The chain combines TRBV5-6 with TRBJ2-3, with D possibly TRBD2 on 6 matching bases. Per germline, CDR1 SGHDT and CDR2 YYEEEE. This CDR3 is built from 16 residues. Trimming took 4 bases from V and 1 from J, leaving 16 bases between them. The CDR3 DNA sequence: TGTGCCAGCAGCCCCTGGGCGACGGGGGGCACAGATACGCAGTATTTT. Amino acid sequence: CASSPWATGGTDTQYF.

The table lists this clone with a count of one. The gene calls are TRBV7-9 and TRBJ2-7; TRBD1 matches 7 bases. V lost 2 bases, J lost 3 bases, and 10 bases stayed unmatched. CDR3 size: 16 residues. Germline V gives CDR1 SEHNR, CDR2 FQNEAQ (reference sequence). The CDR3 DNA reads TGTGCCAGCAGCTTAAGGGACAGCCTAAAGCGCTACGAGCAGTACTTC. It codes for CASSLRDSLKRYEQYF. Full variable domain (remainder filled in from reference TRBV7-9 and TRBJ2-7): DTGVSQNPRHKITKRGQNVTFRCDPISEHNRLYWYRQTLGQGPEFLTYFQNEAQLEKSRLLSDRFSAERPKGSFSTLEIQRTEQGDSAMYLCASSLRDSLKRYEQYFGPGTRLTVT.

The chain recombines TRBV5-6 with TRBJ2-2, with D tentatively TRBD1 or TRBD2 (6 bases each). Looked up from germline, CDR1 is SGHDT and CDR2 is YYEEEE. Between the trimmed V and J ends, which lost 1 base and 6 bases, there was a span of 13 bases. The CDR3 has 15 residues. The chain's CDR3 is CASSLWGAGAGELFF. The CDR3 DNA is TGTGCCAGCAGCTTGTGGGGGGCTGGAGCCGGGGAGCTGTTTTTT.

The chain combines TRBV2 with TRBJ1-2; TRBD1 matches 11 bases. Germline CDR1 SNHLY, CDR2 FYNNEI. The length of the CDR3 is 15 residues. Trimming took 4 bases from V and 4 from J; bases not matched to a gene: 5. The CDR3: CASSVTGTGGYGYTF. The CDR3 DNA reads as TGTGCCAGCAGTGTAACCGGGACAGGGGGCTATGGCTACACCTTC.

The J gene is TRBJ1-1, the V gene TRBV13; maybe TRBD1 (5 bases). V lost 5 bases to trimming and J lost 3 bases, with 10 bases between them. The V gene's germline CDR1 is PRHDT and CDR2 FYEKMQ (reference sequence). The CDR3 runs 13 residues. For the CDR3, the DNA is TGTGCCAGCAGCCTACAGGAATACACTGAAGCTTTCTTT. Translation: CASSLQEYTEAFF.

The gene calls are TRBV6-5 and TRBJ2-7; 9 bases are a match to TRBD1. Germline V gives CDR1 MNHEY, CDR2 SVGAGI. The CDR3 is 13 amino acids. CDR3 residues: CGTTDRGRGEQYF. CDR3 nucleotides: TGTGGTACGACGGACAGGGGACGGGGCGAGCAGTACTTC.

The V and J genes are TRBV19 and TRBJ1-5; D not resolved. The ends were cut back, 5 bases at V and 0 bases at J, with 11 bases in the middle. This CDR3 has 15 residues. Germline V lookup: CDR1 LNHDA, CDR2 SQIVND (reference sequence). The CDR3 region has the DNA TGTGCCAGTAGTCTCGGAGAGTATAGCAATCAGCCCCAGCATTTT. This translates into CASSLGEYSNQPQHF.

The chain has TRBV14 and TRBJ1-1; the D gene is possibly TRBD1 (6 bases). The germline V gene encodes CDR1 SGHDN and CDR2 FVKESK. V lost 2 bases and J lost 4, with 17 bases in between. The CDR3 loop spans 16 amino acids. CDR3 sequence: CASSQRGAGWGTEAFF. For the CDR3, the DNA is TGTGCCAGCAGCCAAAGGGGGGCCGGTTGGGGCACTGAAGCTTTCTTT.

This chain uses TRBV11-1 with TRBJ2-1, with D unresolved. From germline, CDR1 is SGHAT and CDR2 FQDESV (reference sequence). CDR3 length: 14 amino acids. V lost 1 base, J lost 7 bases, and 11 bases lay in between. Written as DNA, the CDR3 is TGTGCCAGCAGCTTAGGGAGTTTTCGGAATGAGCAGTTCTTC. Translating it yields CASSLGSFRNEQFF. Filled out from reference TRBV11-1 and TRBJ2-1, the complete variable domain reads EAEVAQSPRYKITEKSQAVAFWCDPISGHATLYWYRQILGQGPELLVQFQDESVVDDSQLPKDRFSAERLKGVDSTLKIQPAELGDSAMYLCASSLGSFRNEQFFGPGTRLTVL.

The chain has TRBV6-5 and TRBJ1-4, with D perhaps matching TRBD1 (5 bases). Germline-derived CDR1 and CDR2 are MNHEY and SVGAGI. Between the trimmed V and J ends, which lost 10 bases and 2 bases, there was a span of 17 bases. The CDR3 contains 15 residues. CDR3 loop: CATQRGGITNEKLFF. The DNA of the CDR3 is TGTGCCACCCAACGGGGGGGAATTACTAATGAAAAACTGTTTTTT.

The chain is built from TRBV30 and TRBJ1-5, with no clear D. Germline CDR1 is GTSNPN and CDR2 is SVGIG (reference sequence). The CDR3 runs 13 residues. V was pared by 0 bases and J by 7 bases, with 10 bases between. The CDR3 DNA follows: TGTGCCTGGAGTGTACCTGGCAGGCAGCCCCAGCATTTT. It specifies CAWSVPGRQPQHF.

The gene calls are TRBV7-3 and TRBJ2-1, with D hard to call. Trimming removed 5 bases at V and 5 bases at J, with 13 bases between. Germline loops: CDR1 SGHTA, CDR2 FQGTGA. This CDR3 comprises 14 residues. CDR3 in amino acids: CASSLSLGDNEQFF. Here the CDR3 DNA reads TGTGCCAGCAGCCTATCCCTTGGAGACAATGAGCAGTTCTTC.

This rearrangement joins TRBV29-1 to TRBJ2-2; 7 nucleotides line up with TRBD2. In germline, CDR1 is SQVTM, CDR2 ANQGSEA. The CDR3 extends over 14 amino acids. This CDR3 reads CSIPRGGNTGELFF. In nucleotides, the CDR3 is TGCAGTATTCCTCGCGGGGGGAACACCGGGGAGCTGTTTTTT.

This sequence joins TRBV5-5 and TRBJ1-2; maybe TRBD1 (6 bases). Trimming stripped 4 bases from V and 0 bases from J, with 19 bases between. The CDR3 totals 17 residues. Looked up from germline, CDR1 is SGHKS and CDR2 is YYEKEE (reference sequence). CDR3 bases: TGTGCCAGCAGCCCGTCGAGTGCGGGGGCCTCTAACTATGGCTACACCTTC. Translated, it gives CASSPSSAGASNYGYTF.

The table lists this clone with a count of one. The rearrangement joins TRBV6-5 to TRBJ1-5, with 9 bases lining up with TRBD1. CDR3 length: 14 amino acids. Germline CDR1 MNHEY, CDR2 SVGAGI. The trim removed 10 bases at V and 6 bases at J, leaving 10 bases unmatched. CDR3 region: CATRGQGLRQPQHF. DNA for the CDR3: TGTGCCACCAGGGGACAGGGTCTTCGTCAGCCCCAGCATTTT.

The CDR3: CASNEGYTEAFF. The CDR3 region has the DNA TGTGCCAGTAACGAGGGGTACACTGAAGCTTTCTTT. The chain is built from TRBV19 and TRBJ1-1; the D gene is possibly TRBD1 (5 bases). The CDR3 has 12 amino acids. Trimming shortened V by 7 bases and J by 3 bases, and 9 bases separated the two germline ends. Germline-derived CDR1 and CDR2 are LNHDA and SQIVND (reference sequence). Combining the CDR3 with reference TRBV19 and TRBJ1-1 gives the whole variable domain DGGITQSPKYLFRKEGQNVTLSCEQNLNHDAMYWYRQDPGQGLRLIYYSQIVNDFQKGDIAEGYSVSREKKESFPLTVTSAQKNPTAFYLCASNEGYTEAFFGQGTRLTVV.

V usage is TRBV27 and J usage is TRBJ1-4; D not certain. CDR1 is MNHEY, CDR2 SMNVEV, per germline (reference sequence). The CDR3 totals 13 residues. Trimming removed 4 bases from V and 6 bases from J, with 9 bases in between. The CDR3 coding sequence is TGTGCCAGCAGTTCCACAAATGATGAAAAACTGTTTTTT. It yields the protein CASSSTNDEKLFF.

The chain carries TRBV7-2 and TRBJ1-5; 7 bases are shared with TRBD1. Germline CDR1 reads SGHTA; CDR2 reads FQGNSA. V was pared by 5 bases and J by 6 bases, with 4 bases of the junction left unmatched. The CDR3 loop spans 13 amino acids. The DNA of the CDR3 is TGTGCCAGCAGCCGGGGACAGCTTCAGCCCCAGCATTTT. Its translation is CASSRGQLQPQHF.

This clone occurred once. CDR3 nucleotide sequence: TGTGCCAGCAGTGAAGGGGAGGGCCTTGGCTACACCTTC. Protein product: CASSEGEGLGYTF. The chain carries TRBV6-1 and TRBJ1-2; no reliable D call. Germline V gene sequence: CDR1 MNHNS, CDR2 SASEGT. Trimming cost V 1 base and J 7 bases, with 10 bases left between them. The CDR3 length is 13 residues.

In its sample, this clone was seen once. This sequence joins TRBV5-5 and TRBJ1-1; no clear D gene. This CDR3 is built from 17 residues. CDR1 SGHKS and CDR2 YYEKEE come from the germline V gene (reference sequence). V lost 6 bases and J 0 bases, leaving 21 bases between the germline ends. The CDR3 DNA follows: TGTGCCAGCATCCTTTCCCTGGACCGACCAATGAACACTGAAGCTTTCTTT. Its protein is CASILSLDRPMNTEAFF.

This chain joins TRBV5-6 and TRBJ1-2; tentatively, D is TRBD1 (6 bases). This CDR3 is 14 amino acids long. Germline V lookup: CDR1 SGHDT, CDR2 YYEEEE. V was shortened by 3 bases and J by 0 bases, with 9 bases between the two germline ends. The CDR3: CASSWDISNYGYTF. The CDR3 DNA is TGTGCCAGCAGCTGGGACATATCTAACTATGGCTACACCTTC.